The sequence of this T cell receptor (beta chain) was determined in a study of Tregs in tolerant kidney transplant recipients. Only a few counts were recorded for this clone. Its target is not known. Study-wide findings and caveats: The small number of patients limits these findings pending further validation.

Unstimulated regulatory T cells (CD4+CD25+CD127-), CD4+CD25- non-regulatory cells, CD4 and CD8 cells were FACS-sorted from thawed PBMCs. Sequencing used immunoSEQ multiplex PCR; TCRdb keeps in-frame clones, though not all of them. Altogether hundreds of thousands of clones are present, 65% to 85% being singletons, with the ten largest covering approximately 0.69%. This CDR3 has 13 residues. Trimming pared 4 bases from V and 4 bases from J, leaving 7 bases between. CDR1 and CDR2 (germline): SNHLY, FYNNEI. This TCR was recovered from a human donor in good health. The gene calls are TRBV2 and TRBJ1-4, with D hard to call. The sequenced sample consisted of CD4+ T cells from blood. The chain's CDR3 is CASSGQINEKLFF. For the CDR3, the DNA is TGTGCCAGCAGTGGCCAGATTAATGAAAAACTGTTTTTT.